The T cell receptor (beta chain) described here comes from a study of somatic mutations in cytotoxic T cells in rheumatoid arthritis. Measured with immunoSEQ multiplex PCR; TCRdb has only the in-frame clones, and not every one. Here the sample spans several thousand clones, about three fifths being singletons. Regarding the study as a whole: It was in rheumatoid arthritis patients, but not in healthy controls, that CD8+ clonality increased with age.

Points on this clone: Its specificity is not known.

Magnetic beads with positive selection isolated CD4+ and CD8+ fractions, whose purity was verified by flow cytometry. Sequenced sample: CD8+ T cells sorted from blood. The sequence was obtained from a woman between 35 and 50 years old in good health.

CDR3 coding DNA: TGTGCCTGGGTAACCGTAGCGGGTGGGCTTCGTGACGAGCAGTACTTC. Translated: CAWVTVAGGLRDEQYF. The genes are TRBV30 and TRBJ2-7; 7 nucleotides line up with TRBD2. CDR1 and CDR2 from the germline V gene are GTSNPN and SVGIG (reference sequence). The V gene end was trimmed by 5 bases and the J gene end by 5 bases; junction bases not matched to a gene: 18. This CDR3 contains 16 residues.